This is a list of T cell receptor beta chains from one sample in a study of radiotherapy plus CTLA-4 blockade in lung cancer. Assay: immunoSEQ multiplex PCR; the TCRdb copy retains only in-frame clones and omits some. The sample contains about 90,000 clones, about four fifths of which appear only once. This specimen consisted of peripheral blood, obtained from a patient treated with radiotherapy plus ipilimumab. The source is a human donor with non-small cell lung cancer that progressed on radiotherapy plus ipilimumab. The CDR3 runs from the conserved cysteine through the conserved F or W. D genes are given only for firm matches. Expanded clones get a size class; other rows say once, few or many, or leave the size out.

D gene: -; V gene: TRBV19; CDR3 length: 14; clone size: -; J gene: TRBJ1-3; CDR3 DNA: TGTGCCAGTAGCCTAGTAAGCTCTGGAAACACCATATATTTT; CDR3 protein: CASSLVSSGNTIYF
D gene: TRBD1; V gene: TRBV19; CDR3 length: 14; clone size: -; J gene: TRBJ2-1; CDR3 DNA: TGTGCCAGTAGCCAAGGGGGCACCTACAATGAGCAGTTCTTC; CDR3 protein: CASSQGGTYNEQFF
D gene: TRBD1; V gene: TRBV7-6; CDR3 length: 16; clone size: -; J gene: TRBJ1-6; CDR3 DNA: TGTGCCAGCAGCTTAGCGGGGGCAGGGGGTTATTCACCCCTCCACTTT; CDR3 protein: CASSLAGAGGYSPLHF
D gene: -; V gene: TRBV6-6; CDR3 length: 14; clone size: -; J gene: TRBJ1-2; CDR3 DNA: TGTGCCAGCACTCGGGACAAGCAAGGTTATGGCTACACCTTC; CDR3 protein: CASTRDKQGYGYTF
D gene: -; V gene: TRBV4-3; CDR3 length: 14; clone size: once; J gene: TRBJ1-2; CDR3 DNA: TGCGCCAGCAGCCTTGGGACCGCTAACTCTGGCTACACCTTC; CDR3 protein: CASSLGTANSGYTF
D gene: TRBD1; V gene: TRBV11-2; CDR3 length: 15; clone size: few; J gene: TRBJ1-3; CDR3 DNA: TGTGCCAGTGGCGGCCAGGGGGCTTCTGGAAACACCATATATTTT; CDR3 protein: CASGGQGASGNTIYF
D gene: -; V gene: TRBV19; CDR3 length: 13; clone size: few; J gene: TRBJ1-2; CDR3 DNA: TGTGCCAGTAGTATACCGGGACTGTATGGCTACACCTTC; CDR3 protein: CASSIPGLYGYTF
D gene: -; V gene: TRBV7-2; CDR3 length: 12; clone size: -; J gene: TRBJ1-1; CDR3 DNA: TGTGCCAGCAGCGGGGCCCACACTGAAGCTTTCTTT; CDR3 protein: CASSGAHTEAFF
D gene: TRBD1; V gene: TRBV19; CDR3 length: 14; clone size: -; J gene: TRBJ1-1; CDR3 DNA: TGTGCCAGTAGTATAACAGGGGTTTCGACTGAAGCTTTCTTT; CDR3 protein: CASSITGVSTEAFF
D gene: -; V gene: TRBV11-2; CDR3 length: 12; clone size: -; J gene: TRBJ2-7; CDR3 DNA: TGTGCCAGCAGCTTAAGTATTTACGAGCAGTACTTC; CDR3 protein: CASSLSIYEQYF
D gene: -; V gene: TRBV7-2; CDR3 length: 12; clone size: few; J gene: TRBJ2-7; CDR3 DNA: TGTGCCAGCAGCCTCTCTTCCTACGAGCAGTACTTC; CDR3 protein: CASSLSSYEQYF